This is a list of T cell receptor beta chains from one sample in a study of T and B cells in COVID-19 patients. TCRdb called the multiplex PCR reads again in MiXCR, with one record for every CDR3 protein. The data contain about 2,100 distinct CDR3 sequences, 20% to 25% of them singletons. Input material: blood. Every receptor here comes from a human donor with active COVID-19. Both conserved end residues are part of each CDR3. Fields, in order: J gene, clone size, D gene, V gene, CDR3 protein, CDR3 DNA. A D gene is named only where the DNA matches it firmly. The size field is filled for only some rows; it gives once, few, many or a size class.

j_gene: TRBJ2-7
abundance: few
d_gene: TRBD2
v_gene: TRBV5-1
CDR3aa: CASSGGTSGAYEQYF
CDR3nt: TGCGCCAGCAGCGGCGGGACTAGCGGAGCCTACGAGCAGTACTTC

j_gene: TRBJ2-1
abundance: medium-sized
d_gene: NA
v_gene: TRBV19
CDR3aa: CASSIPGMYNEQFF
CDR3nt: TGTGCCAGTAGTATCCCTGGGATGTACAATGAGCAGTTCTTC

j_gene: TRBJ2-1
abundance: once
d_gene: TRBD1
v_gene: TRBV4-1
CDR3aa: CASSYTQGSNEQFF
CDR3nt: TGCGCCAGCAGCTATACACAGGGGTCCAATGAGCAGTTCTTC

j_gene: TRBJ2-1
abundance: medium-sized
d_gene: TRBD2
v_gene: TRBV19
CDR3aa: CASRRIAGGTEQFF
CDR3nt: TGTGCCAGTAGAAGGATAGCGGGAGGTACTGAGCAGTTCTTC

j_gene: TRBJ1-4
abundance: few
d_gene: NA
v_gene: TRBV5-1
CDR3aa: CASSSVVDNEKLFF
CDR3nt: TGCGCCAGCAGTAGCGTTGTGGATAATGAAAAACTGTTTTTT

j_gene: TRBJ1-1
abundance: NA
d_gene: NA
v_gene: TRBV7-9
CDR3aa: CASRRGTDAEAFF
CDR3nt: TGTGCCAGCAGGAGGGGCACCGACGCTGAAGCTTTCTTT

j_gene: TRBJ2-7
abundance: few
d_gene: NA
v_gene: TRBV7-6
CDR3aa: CASSLALGVSYEQYF
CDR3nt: TGTGCCAGCAGCTTAGCCCTGGGAGTCTCCTACGAGCAGTACTTC

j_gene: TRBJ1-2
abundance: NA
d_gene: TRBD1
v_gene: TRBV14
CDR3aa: CASSPGTGRVNGYTF
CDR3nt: TGTGCCAGCAGCCCCGGGACAGGGAGAGTAAATGGCTACACCTTC

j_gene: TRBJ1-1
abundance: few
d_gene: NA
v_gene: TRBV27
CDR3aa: CASSLSSGVNTEAFF
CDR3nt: TGTGCCAGCAGTTTATCGAGCGGGGTAAACACTGAAGCTTTCTTT

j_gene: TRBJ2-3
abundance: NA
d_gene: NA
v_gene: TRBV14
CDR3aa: CASSPGSFGPLNTDTQYF
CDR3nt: TGTGCCAGCAGCCCCGGAAGTTTTGGCCCGCTAAACACAGATACGCAGTATTTT

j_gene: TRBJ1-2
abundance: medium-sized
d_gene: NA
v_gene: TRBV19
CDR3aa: CASSISLRIAGVDGYTF
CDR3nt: TGTGCCAGTAGTATTAGTCTGAGGATCGCCGGGGTAGATGGCTACACCTTC

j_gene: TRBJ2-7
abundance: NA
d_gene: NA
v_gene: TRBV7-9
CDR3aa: CASSLSETHEQYF
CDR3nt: TGTGCCAGCAGCTTAAGTGAAACCCACGAGCAGTACTTC

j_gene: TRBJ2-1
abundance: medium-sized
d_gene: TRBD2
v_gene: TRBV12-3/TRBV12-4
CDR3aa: CASSFKDGGRNEQFF
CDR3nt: TGTGCCAGCAGTTTTAAGGACGGGGGGAGGAATGAGCAGTTCTTC

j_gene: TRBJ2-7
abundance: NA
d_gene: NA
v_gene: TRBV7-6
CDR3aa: CASSFGTYYEQYF
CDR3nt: TGTGCCAGCAGCTTTGGGACATACTACGAGCAGTACTTC

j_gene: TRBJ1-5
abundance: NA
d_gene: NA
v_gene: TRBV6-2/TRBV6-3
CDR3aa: CASSYAPGDSDNQPQHF
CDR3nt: TGTGCCAGCAGTTACGCCCCAGGGGATAGCGACAATCAGCCCCAGCATTTT

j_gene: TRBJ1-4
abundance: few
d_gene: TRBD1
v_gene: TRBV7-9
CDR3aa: CASSKGQGENEKLFF
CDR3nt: TGTGCCAGCAGCAAGGGACAGGGAGAAAATGAAAAACTGTTTTTT

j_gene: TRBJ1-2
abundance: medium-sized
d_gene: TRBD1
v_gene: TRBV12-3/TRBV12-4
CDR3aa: CASSPRTGNYGYTF
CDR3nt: TGTGCCAGCAGTCCTCGGACAGGGAACTATGGCTACACCTTC

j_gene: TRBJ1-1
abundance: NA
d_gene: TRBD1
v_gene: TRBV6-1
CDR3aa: CASSRTGQNTEAFF
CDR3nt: TGTGCCAGCAGCCGGACAGGGCAGAACACTGAAGCTTTCTTT

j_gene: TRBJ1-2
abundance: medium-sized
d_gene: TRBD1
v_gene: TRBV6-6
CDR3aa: CASSTTGEGTGGYTF
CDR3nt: TGTGCCAGCAGCACAACAGGGGAAGGCACGGGCGGCTACACCTTC

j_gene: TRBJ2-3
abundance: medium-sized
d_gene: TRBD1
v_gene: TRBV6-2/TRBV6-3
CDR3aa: CASSVQGYGDTQYF
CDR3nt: TGTGCCAGCAGCGTACAGGGGTATGGAGATACGCAGTATTTT

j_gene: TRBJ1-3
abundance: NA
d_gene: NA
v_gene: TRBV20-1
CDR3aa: CSAYQDSSGNTIYF
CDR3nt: TGCAGTGCTTATCAAGACAGCTCTGGAAACACCATATATTTT

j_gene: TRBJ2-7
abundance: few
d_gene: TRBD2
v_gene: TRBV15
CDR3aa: CATHTGLAGMYEQYF
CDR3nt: TGTGCCACCCACACTGGACTAGCGGGAATGTACGAGCAGTACTTC

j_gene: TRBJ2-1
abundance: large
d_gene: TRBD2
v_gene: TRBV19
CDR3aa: CASSRAQAGGHNEQFF
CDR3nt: TGTGCCAGTAGTCGCGCTCAAGCGGGGGGGCACAATGAGCAGTTCTTC

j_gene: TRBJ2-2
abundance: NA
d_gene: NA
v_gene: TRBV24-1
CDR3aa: CATSDPRGRTGELFF
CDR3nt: TGTGCCACCAGTGACCCCAGGGGACGGACCGGGGAGCTGTTTTTT

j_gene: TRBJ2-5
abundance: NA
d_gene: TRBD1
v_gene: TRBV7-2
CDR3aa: CASSSGGLEETQYF
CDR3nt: TGTGCCAGCAGCTCAGGGGGCTTGGAAGAGACCCAGTACTTC

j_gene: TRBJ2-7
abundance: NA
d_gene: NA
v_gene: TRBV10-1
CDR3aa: CASSESGLTAYEQYF
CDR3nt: TGCGCCAGCAGTGAGTCTGGACTTACGGCCTACGAGCAGTACTTC

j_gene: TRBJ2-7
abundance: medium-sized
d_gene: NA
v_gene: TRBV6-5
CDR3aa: CASSYGPDSYEQYF
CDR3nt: TGTGCCAGCAGTTACGGTCCAGACTCCTACGAGCAGTACTTC

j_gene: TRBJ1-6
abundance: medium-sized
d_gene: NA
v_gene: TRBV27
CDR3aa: CASSFANSPLHF
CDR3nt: TGTGCCAGCAGCTTCGCGAATTCACCCCTCCACTTT

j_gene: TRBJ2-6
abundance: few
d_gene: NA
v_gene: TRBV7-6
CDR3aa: CASSPRVSGANVLTF
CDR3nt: TGTGCCAGCAGCCCCAGGGTCTCTGGGGCCAACGTCCTGACTTTC

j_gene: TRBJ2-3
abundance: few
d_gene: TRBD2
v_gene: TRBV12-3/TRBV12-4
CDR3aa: CASSLGLAGDTQYF
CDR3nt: TGTGCCAGCAGTCTAGGACTAGCGGGAGATACGCAGTATTTT

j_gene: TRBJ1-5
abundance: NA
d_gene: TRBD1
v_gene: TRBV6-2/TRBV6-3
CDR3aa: CASSYPDRGNQPQHF
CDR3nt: TGTGCCAGCAGTTACCCTGACAGGGGAAATCAGCCCCAGCATTTT